This TCR beta chain was documented in a study of T cells in Graves' hyperthyroidism and ophthalmopathy. Amplification of TCR beta CDR3 regions used RNA as the template. The TCR CDR3 was amplified in a first-round RT-PCR using the HTBI primer set. A single record per CDR3 protein comes from TCRdb applying MiXCR to the multiplex PCR reads. This sample yields approximately 630,000 distinct CDR3 sequences, of which around 16% are seen a single time; less than 4.5% belongs to the top ten. Worth noting for this clonotype: At one end, the junction sequence differs from germline, possibly due to a read error.

Stable hyperthyroidism: no ophthalmopathy progression over 18 months of follow-up. Newly diagnosed patients aged 18 to 65 had hyperthyroidism of under 2 months' duration. The sequenced material came from blood. This sequence was found in a woman in her thirties with Graves' hyperthyroidism.

The CDR3 nucleotides are TGTGCCAGCAGCTCGTCCAGGGGTCCTACGAACACTGGAGCTTTCTTT. It is translated as CASSSSRGPTNTGAFF. V is TRBV7-2 and J is TRBJ1-1, with D perhaps TRBD1 (6 bases). The CDR3 loop spans 16 amino acids. Germline values: CDR1 SGHTA, CDR2 FQGNSA.